A selection of T cell receptor beta chains follows, all from one sample in a study of CD8+CD57+ T cells in acquired aplastic anemia. TCRdb independently ran MiXCR on the reads; one entry per CDR3 protein. The sample lists 180,000 or so distinct CDR3 sequences, 40% to 55% occurring once. Sequenced material: sorted CD4+, CD8+, or CD8+CD57+ T cells (not recorded which) from PBMCs. These TCRs come from a human donor in good health. The CDR3 runs from the conserved cysteine through the conserved F or W. Fields, in order: V gene, J gene, D gene, clone size, CDR3 protein, CDR3 DNA. A D gene is named only where the DNA matches it firmly. Clone size, where shown, is once, few, many, or a class for clones that have expanded.

V gene: TRBV25-1
J gene: TRBJ1-1
D gene: .
clone size: few
CDR3 protein: CASSERRTDLLPTEAFF
CDR3 DNA: TGTGCCAGCAGTGAAAGGCGGACAGACCTTTTACCGACTGAAGCTTTCTTT

V gene: TRBV20-1
J gene: TRBJ1-2
D gene: .
clone size: many
CDR3 protein: CSARDRVRAGYGYTF
CDR3 DNA: TGCAGTGCTAGAGATCGGGTCAGGGCCGGCTATGGCTACACCTTC

V gene: TRBV10-3
J gene: TRBJ1-2
D gene: .
clone size: .
CDR3 protein: CAISESTRNYGYTF
CDR3 DNA: TGTGCCATCAGTGAGTCGACACGGAACTATGGCTACACCTTC

V gene: TRBV7-9
J gene: TRBJ2-1
D gene: TRBD2
clone size: .
CDR3 protein: CASRWTSGEQFF
CDR3 DNA: TGTGCCAGCAGATGGACTAGCGGGGAGCAGTTCTTC

V gene: TRBV24-1
J gene: TRBJ2-3
D gene: .
clone size: .
CDR3 protein: CATSDPTSTDTQYF
CDR3 DNA: TGTGCCACCAGCGACCCAACTAGCACAGATACGCAGTATTTT

V gene: TRBV5-4
J gene: TRBJ2-5
D gene: .
clone size: many
CDR3 protein: CASSLGAKPPQETQYF
CDR3 DNA: TGTGCCAGCAGCTTGGGAGCTAAACCACCACAAGAGACCCAGTACTTC

V gene: TRBV19
J gene: TRBJ2-3
D gene: TRBD2
clone size: .
CDR3 protein: CASSLRLAGVVTDTQYF
CDR3 DNA: TGTGCCAGTAGTCTCAGACTAGCGGGAGTGGTCACAGATACGCAGTATTTT

V gene: TRBV6-2/TRBV6-3
J gene: TRBJ2-5
D gene: TRBD1
clone size: many
CDR3 protein: CASSRGRQETQYF
CDR3 DNA: TGTGCCAGCAGTAGGGGGCGGCAAGAGACCCAGTACTTC

V gene: TRBV11-3
J gene: TRBJ2-1
D gene: TRBD2
clone size: many
CDR3 protein: CASTPGTSGDEQFF
CDR3 DNA: TGTGCCAGCACCCCCGGGACTAGCGGGGATGAGCAGTTCTTC

V gene: TRBV7-9
J gene: TRBJ1-5
D gene: .
clone size: many
CDR3 protein: CASSLRGSNQPQHF
CDR3 DNA: TGTGCCAGCAGCCTTCGAGGGAGCAATCAGCCCCAGCATTTT

V gene: TRBV10-2
J gene: TRBJ2-3
D gene: .
clone size: many
CDR3 protein: CASTRGGSTDTQYF
CDR3 DNA: TGCGCCAGCACCCGGGGCGGTAGCACAGATACGCAGTATTTT

V gene: TRBV25-1
J gene: TRBJ1-1
D gene: TRBD1
clone size: few
CDR3 protein: CASSGTGFAEAFF
CDR3 DNA: TGTGCCAGCAGTGGGACAGGGTTTGCTGAAGCTTTCTTT

V gene: TRBV24-1
J gene: TRBJ2-1
D gene: TRBD1
clone size: many
CDR3 protein: CATSDTDRVSYNEQFF
CDR3 DNA: TGTGCCACCAGTGACACGGACAGGGTCTCCTACAATGAGCAGTTCTTC

V gene: TRBV3-1
J gene: TRBJ1-1
D gene: .
clone size: .
CDR3 protein: CASSPPDRNTEAFF
CDR3 DNA: TGTGCCAGCAGCCCTCCCGACCGTAACACTGAAGCTTTCTTT

V gene: TRBV19
J gene: TRBJ2-7
D gene: .
clone size: many
CDR3 protein: CASSIQDSGEQYF
CDR3 DNA: TGTGCCAGTAGTATACAGGACAGCGGGGAGCAGTACTTC

V gene: TRBV14
J gene: TRBJ2-5
D gene: TRBD1
clone size: .
CDR3 protein: CASSVGDRGPQETQYF
CDR3 DNA: TGTGCCAGCAGCGTAGGGGACAGGGGGCCCCAAGAGACCCAGTACTTC

V gene: TRBV2
J gene: TRBJ1-3
D gene: .
clone size: .
CDR3 protein: CASSVFSGGSGNTIYF
CDR3 DNA: TGTGCCAGCAGTGTATTCAGCGGTGGCTCTGGAAACACCATATATTTT

V gene: TRBV20-1
J gene: TRBJ1-1
D gene: .
clone size: many
CDR3 protein: CSADPPDGTEAFF
CDR3 DNA: TGCAGTGCTGATCCCCCGGACGGCACTGAAGCTTTCTTT

V gene: TRBV11-2
J gene: TRBJ2-3
D gene: TRBD2
clone size: .
CDR3 protein: CASSPEESSGKDTQYF
CDR3 DNA: TGTGCCAGCAGCCCAGAGGAGTCTAGCGGGAAAGATACGCAGTATTTT

V gene: TRBV5-1
J gene: TRBJ2-7
D gene: .
clone size: many
CDR3 protein: CASSLGQVDSYEQYF
CDR3 DNA: TGCGCCAGCAGCTTGGGACAGGTGGACTCCTACGAGCAGTACTTC

V gene: TRBV5-1
J gene: TRBJ2-2
D gene: .
clone size: many
CDR3 protein: CASSWGDRSTGELFF
CDR3 DNA: TGCGCCAGCAGCTGGGGGGACAGATCCACCGGGGAGCTGTTTTTT

V gene: TRBV19
J gene: TRBJ2-1
D gene: .
clone size: few
CDR3 protein: CASSIVTGSVEQFF
CDR3 DNA: TGTGCCAGTAGTATAGTGACAGGCAGCGTTGAGCAGTTCTTC